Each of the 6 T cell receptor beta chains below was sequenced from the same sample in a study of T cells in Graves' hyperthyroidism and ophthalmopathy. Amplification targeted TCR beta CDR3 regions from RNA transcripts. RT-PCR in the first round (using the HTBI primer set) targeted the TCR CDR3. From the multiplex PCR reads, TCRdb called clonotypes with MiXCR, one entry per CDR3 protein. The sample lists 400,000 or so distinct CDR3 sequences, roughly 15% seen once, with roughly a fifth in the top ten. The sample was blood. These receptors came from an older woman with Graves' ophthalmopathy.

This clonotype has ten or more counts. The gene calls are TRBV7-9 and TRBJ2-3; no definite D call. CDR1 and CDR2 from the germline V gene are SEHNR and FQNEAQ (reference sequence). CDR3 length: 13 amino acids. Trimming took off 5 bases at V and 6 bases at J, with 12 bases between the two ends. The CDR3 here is CASSNTPADTQYF. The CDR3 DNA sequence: TGTGCCAGCAGCAACACCCCGGCCGATACGCAGTATTTT.

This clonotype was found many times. CDR3 sequence: CASSGDRSEAFF. The CDR3 DNA sequence: TGTGCCAGCAGTGGAGACAGGTCTGAAGCTTTCTTT. The J gene is TRBJ1-1, the V gene TRBV2, with D possibly matching TRBD1 (6 bases). V was pared by 4 bases and J by 6 bases, with 9 bases between. The CDR3 is 12 residues long. Germline CDR1 SNHLY, CDR2 FYNNEI.

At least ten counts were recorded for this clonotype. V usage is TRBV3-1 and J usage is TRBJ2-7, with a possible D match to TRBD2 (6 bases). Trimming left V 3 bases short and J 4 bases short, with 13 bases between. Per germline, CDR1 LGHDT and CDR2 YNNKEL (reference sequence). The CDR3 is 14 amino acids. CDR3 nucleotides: TGTGCCAGCAGCCAGGGAGGATCGCGGTACGAGCAGTACTTC. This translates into CASSQGGSRYEQYF.

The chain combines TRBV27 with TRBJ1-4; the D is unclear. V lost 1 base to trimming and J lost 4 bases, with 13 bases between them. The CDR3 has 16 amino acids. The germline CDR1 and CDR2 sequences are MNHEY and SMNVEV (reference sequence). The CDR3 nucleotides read TGTGCCAGCAGTTTATGGGCCAGTTCTCGTAATGAAAAACTGTTTTTT. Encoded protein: CASSLWASSRNEKLFF.

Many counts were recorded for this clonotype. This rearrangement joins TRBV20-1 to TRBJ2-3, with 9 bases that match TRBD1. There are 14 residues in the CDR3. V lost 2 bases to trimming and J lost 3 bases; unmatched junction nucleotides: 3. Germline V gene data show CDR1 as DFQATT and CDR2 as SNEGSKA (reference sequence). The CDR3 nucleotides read TGCAGTGCTAGAAACAGGGGGCAAACAGATACGCAGTATTTT. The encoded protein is CSARNRGQTDTQYF.

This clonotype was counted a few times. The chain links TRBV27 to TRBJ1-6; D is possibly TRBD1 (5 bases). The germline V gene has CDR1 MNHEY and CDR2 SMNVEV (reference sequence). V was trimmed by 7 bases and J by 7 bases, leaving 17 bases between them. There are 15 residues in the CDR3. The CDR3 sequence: CASKTQGRRNSPLHF. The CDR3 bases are TGTGCCAGCAAGACGCAGGGCCGACGGAATTCACCCCTCCACTTT.